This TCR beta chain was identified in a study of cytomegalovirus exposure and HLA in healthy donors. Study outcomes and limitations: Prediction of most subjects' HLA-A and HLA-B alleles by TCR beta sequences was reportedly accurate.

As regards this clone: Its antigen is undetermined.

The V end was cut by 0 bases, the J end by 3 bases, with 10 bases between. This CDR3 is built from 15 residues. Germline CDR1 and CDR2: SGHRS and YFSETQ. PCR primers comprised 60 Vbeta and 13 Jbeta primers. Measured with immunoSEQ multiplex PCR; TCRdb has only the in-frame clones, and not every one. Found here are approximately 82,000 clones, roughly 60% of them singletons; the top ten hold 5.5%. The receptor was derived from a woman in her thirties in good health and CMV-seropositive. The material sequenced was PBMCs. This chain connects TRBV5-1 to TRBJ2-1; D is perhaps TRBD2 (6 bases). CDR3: CASSLVGGDYNEQFF. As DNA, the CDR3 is TGCGCCAGCAGCTTGGTGGGGGGTGACTACAATGAGCAGTTCTTC.